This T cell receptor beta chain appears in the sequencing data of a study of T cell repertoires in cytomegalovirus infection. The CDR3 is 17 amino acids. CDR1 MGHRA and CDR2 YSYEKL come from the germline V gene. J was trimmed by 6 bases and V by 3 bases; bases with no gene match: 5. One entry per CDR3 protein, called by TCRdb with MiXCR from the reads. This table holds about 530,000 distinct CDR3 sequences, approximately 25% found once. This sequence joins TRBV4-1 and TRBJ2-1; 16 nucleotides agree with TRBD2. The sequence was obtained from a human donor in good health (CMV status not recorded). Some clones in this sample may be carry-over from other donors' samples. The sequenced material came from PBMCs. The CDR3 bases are TGCGCCAGCAGCCATGGGGGGACTAGCGGGAGGGTCAATGAGCAGTTCTTC. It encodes CASSHGGTSGRVNEQFF.